The rows below give T cell receptor beta chains drawn from one sample of a study of CD8+ T cells in alopecia areata. The method was immunoSEQ multiplex PCR; TCRdb's version includes in-frame clones alone and lacks a portion of them. The data contain about 190,000 clones, approximately 60% of them singletons. The input for sequencing was CD4+ T cells sorted from blood, taken at week 4, from a patient treated with tofacitinib. The source is a human donor with alopecia areata. CDR3s include the opening cysteine and the closing phenylalanine or tryptophan. Fields, in order: CDR3 length, clone size, V gene, J gene, D gene, CDR3 DNA, CDR3 protein. The D gene is left open where the match is weak. Rows give clone size only sometimes, using once, few, many, or a class for an expanded clone.

13	-	TRBV30	TRBJ2-2	-	TGTGCCTGGAGTGTGAGGACGACCGGGGAGCTGTTTTTT	CAWSVRTTGELFF
14	-	TRBV6-1	TRBJ2-5	TRBD2	TGTGCCAGCAGTGAAGGACAGCGGGGAGAGACCCAGTACTTC	CASSEGQRGETQYF
14	-	TRBV10-3	TRBJ2-7	-	TGTGCCATCAGTGAGTCGAGACAGTTCTACGAGCAGTACTTC	CAISESRQFYEQYF
14	once	TRBV7-3	TRBJ1-1	TRBD1	TGTGCCAGCAGTCGGCAGGGGGCGTTCACTGAAGCTTTCTTT	CASSRQGAFTEAFF
15	many	TRBV27	TRBJ2-3	-	TGTGCCAGCAGCACCTTGGGGCGAGGAGGAGATACGCAGTATTTT	CASSTLGRGGDTQYF
12	-	TRBV5-1	TRBJ2-3	-	TGCGCCAGCAGCTCAACGACAGATACGCAGTATTTT	CASSSTTDTQYF
11	-	TRBV2	TRBJ1-1	-	TGTGCCAGCAGCCGGGGGCACGAAGCTTTCTTT	CASSRGHEAFF
12	-	TRBV10-3	TRBJ2-1	-	TGTGCCGCGAAGGGACAATACAATGAGCAGTTCTTC	CAAKGQYNEQFF
14	once	TRBV30	TRBJ2-7	TRBD1	TGTGCCTGGAGAAATCCAGGGGGCCGGTGGGAGCAGTACTTC	CAWRNPGGRWEQYF
14	few	TRBV2	TRBJ1-5	-	TGTGCCAGCAGCCTCGACAGGACCAATCAGCCCCAGCATTTT	CASSLDRTNQPQHF
12	-	TRBV29-1	TRBJ2-5	-	TGCAGCGCCCGTGGATCGGGAGAGACCCAGTACTTC	CSARGSGETQYF
15	-	TRBV21-1	TRBJ1-2	-	TGTGCCAGCAGCAAACCAGTAGTGGCGGAGCATGGCTACACCTTC	CASSKPVVAEHGYTF
12	-	TRBV10-3	TRBJ1-1	-	TGTGCCATCACCACCGGGACTTCTGAAGCTTTCTTT	CAITTGTSEAFF
14	-	TRBV6-5	TRBJ2-5	-	TGTGCCAGCGGACGATACCCAGTTAAAGAGACCCAGTACTTC	CASGRYPVKETQYF
12	-	TRBV30	TRBJ1-5	-	TGTGCCTGGAGTGCTACAGATCAGCCCCAGCATTTT	CAWSATDQPQHF
13	-	TRBV6-4	TRBJ2-3	-	TGTGCCAGCAGGGGGACCGGCACAGATACGCAGTATTTT	CASRGTGTDTQYF
13	-	TRBV25-1	TRBJ1-1	-	TGTGCCAGCAGTGAATGGGAGGACCGTGAAGCTTTCTTT	CASSEWEDREAFF
16	few	TRBV4-2	TRBJ2-1	-	TGTGCCAGCAGCGGCCCCCCCAGGGGCAACGGCAATGAGCAGTTCTTC	CASSGPPRGNGNEQFF
14	once	TRBV10-2	TRBJ2-7	TRBD2	TGCGCCAGCAGTGGGCCCGACTCGGGGGGAGCACAGTACTTC	CASSGPDSGGAQYF
13	once	TRBV25-1	TRBJ2-7	-	TGTGCCAGCAGTGAACGACAGGTAGACGAGCAGTACTTC	CASSERQVDEQYF
14	-	TRBV7-9	TRBJ2-5	TRBD1	TGTGCCAGCACCCTCCCCGACAGGGCAGAGACCCAGTACTTC	CASTLPDRAETQYF
15	-	TRBV7-2	TRBJ1-3	-	TGTGCCAGCAGCTTAGAACAGGGTCCTGGAAACACCATATATTTT	CASSLEQGPGNTIYF
13	-	TRBV30	TRBJ1-3	-	TGTGCCTGGAGTGTAGGTCCCCCTAACACCATATATTTT	CAWSVGPPNTIYF
11	-	TRBV29-1	TRBJ2-1	-	TGCAGCGTCGAGGGTTACAATGAGCAGTTCTTC	CSVEGYNEQFF
17	-	TRBV18	TRBJ1-4	-	TGTGCCAGCTCGAGAGGTGCCCTAACAGGGCTAGGTGAAAAACTGTTTTTT	CASSRGALTGLGEKLFF
15	-	TRBV5-4	TRBJ2-3	-	TGTGCCAGCAGCTCAACTAGCCGTGGCACAGATACGCAGTATTTT	CASSSTSRGTDTQYF
10	-	TRBV25-1	TRBJ1-5	-	TGTGCCATCTGCAATCAGCCCCAGCATTTT	CAICNQPQHF
15	-	TRBV5-1	TRBJ1-1	-	TGCGCCAGCAGCTTCAATGGCCGCTCCAACACTGAAGCTTTCTTT	CASSFNGRSNTEAFF
14	-	TRBV7-2	TRBJ2-3	TRBD1	TGTGCCAGCAGCTCCTGGGACAGGGAAGATACGCAGTATTTT	CASSSWDREDTQYF
14	-	TRBV5-1	TRBJ2-7	-	TGCGCCAGCAGTTCGACGACCCGATCCGGGGAGCAGTACTTC	CASSSTTRSGEQYF
13	few	TRBV29-1	TRBJ1-2	-	TGCAGCGGTACTCGTGGGTCTGCGGATGGCTACACCTTC	CSGTRGSADGYTF
12	-	TRBV15	TRBJ1-2	TRBD1	TGTGCCACCCGTAACAGGGGCTATGGCTACACCTTC	CATRNRGYGYTF
15	-	TRBV6-1	TRBJ1-4	-	TGTGCCAGCAGTGAACCCTCAGCGGTTAATGAAAAACTGTTTTTT	CASSEPSAVNEKLFF
11	-	TRBV30	TRBJ2-7	-	TGTGCCTGGAGGCGGGTCCACGAGCAGTACTTC	CAWRRVHEQYF
16	-	TRBV7-9	TRBJ1-4	-	TGTGCCAGCAGCTTGGGGCACGTATTGGCTAATGAAAAACTGTTTTTT	CASSLGHVLANEKLFF
15	-	TRBV7-2	TRBJ2-5	TRBD2	TGTGCCAGCAGCTTAACTAGCGGGAGAGGAGAGACCCAGTACTTC	CASSLTSGRGETQYF